This T cell receptor (beta chain) originates from a study of vaccination effects on CD4 cells after COVID-19. Across the whole study: Antigen-specific CD4+ T cells were first expanded with viral peptide pools by the ViraFEST assay and only then sequenced. A median of 72 days separated the second dose and sampling.

This CDR3 spans 13 amino acids. Germline V gives CDR1 SGHDT, CDR2 YYEEEE. Trimming pared 1 base from V and 7 bases from J, leaving 9 bases between. Subsequent to roughly 10 days of culture, CD4+ T cells were isolated. Convalescent patients had PCR-confirmed SARS-CoV-2 infection between March and December 2020. The vaccine given was either BNT162b2 or mRNA-1273, in two doses. Cultures got half-medium changes with IL-2 on days 3 and 7. Of note for this clone: The antigen is unknown.

Profiling relied on immunoSEQ multiplex PCR, and the TCRdb table lists in-frame clones only, not all of them. The table shows tens of thousands of clones, with over 60% occurring only once. Sequencing was performed on CD4+ T cells from PBMCs cultured without peptide, taken after COVID-19 vaccination. The origin of this receptor is a human donor who had a prior SARS-CoV-2 infection. V and J are TRBV5-6 and TRBJ1-5; D unresolved. The CDR3 bases are TGTGCCAGCAGCTTGTACAACGGACAGCCCCAGCATTTT. This gives the protein CASSLYNGQPQHF. Full variable domain (outside the CDR3, taken from reference TRBV5-6 and TRBJ1-5): DAGVTQSPTHLIKTRGQQVTLRCSPKSGHDTVSWYQQALGQGPQFIFQYYEEEERQRGNFPDRFSGHQFPNYSSELNVNALLLGDSALYLCASSLYNGQPQHFGDGTRLSIL.